This TCR beta chain was observed in a study of T-cell reconstitution after alpha-beta-depleted transplantation in children. In its sample, this clonotype was seen a few times. What it recognizes is unknown. A TCRbeta library incorporating unique molecular identifiers was prepared. MiXCR was run by TCRdb on the PCR reads, yielding one entry per CDR3 protein. The table shows 700,000 or so distinct CDR3 sequences, with 10% to 15% occurring only once. After removal of 4 bases from V and 6 bases from J, the junction contained 10 bases not matched to a gene. Per the germline V gene, CDR1 is SGHRS and CDR2 is YFSETQ. The CDR3 loop spans 16 amino acids. Study results and caveats: It was newly produced T cells that mostly accounted for T-cell counts and diversity one year after transplant. TCRbeta diversity was high at day 60 in some patients (a result of surviving recipient T cells and thymic progenitors). Approximately two months post-transplant, alpha-beta T cells reportedly originated from several hundred expanded graft clones.

The sequencing here drew on PBMCs, taken before TCRalphabeta/CD19-depleted stem cell transplant. This rearrangement joins TRBV5-1 to TRBJ2-1; the match to TRBD2 covers 10 bases. The receptor comes from a girl aged 2-15 years with congenital amegakaryocytic thrombocytopenia, due to receive a stem cell transplant. As DNA, the CDR3 is TGCGCCAGCAGCCCGGAACCTTCTAGCGGGAGCAATGAGCAGTTCTTC. Translation: CASSPEPSSGSNEQFF.